The rows below give T cell receptor beta chains drawn from one sample of a study of T cell changes during pregnancy in multiple sclerosis. Only in-frame clones appear in the TCRdb table, and some are missing; sequencing was by immunoSEQ multiplex PCR. Seen here are tens of thousands of clones, 85% to 95% observed once, and the top ten hold around 1.3%. Sample: peripheral blood. These receptors all stem from a female donor with multiple sclerosis, enrolled in a pregnancy study. Each CDR3 is given with its conserved first and last residue. A D gene is named only where the DNA matches it firmly. Clone size is given for some rows only: seen once, a few or many times, or a class if the clone is expanded.

D gene	clone size	J gene	V gene	CDR3 DNA	CDR3 protein
-	once	TRBJ2-5	TRBV5-1	TGCGCCAGTTGCCACCGGGCTGGCACCAGTACTCGGCTGGAGACCCAGTACTTC	CASCHRAGTSTRLETQYF
-	-	TRBJ2-5	TRBV4-1	TGCGCCAGCAGCCAACCGGGTCGATCGTACCAAGAGACCCAGTACTTC	CASSQPGRSYQETQYF
-	-	TRBJ2-4	TRBV4-1	TGCGCCAGCAGCCATCGGGGAATAAACATTCAGTACTTC	CASSHRGINIQYF
-	-	TRBJ2-7	TRBV30	TGTGCCTGGAGCAACCTTGACGGACCCTACGAGCAGTACTTC	CAWSNLDGPYEQYF
-	-	TRBJ1-1	TRBV6-1	TGTGCCAGCAGTGAGGGGGCGCGGACTGAAGCTTTCTTT	CASSEGARTEAFF
-	-	TRBJ2-3	TRBV5-1	TGCGCCAGCAGCTTGGAGTGGGGCACGCAGTATTTT	CASSLEWGTQYF
TRBD1	-	TRBJ2-5	TRBV5-1	TGCGCCAGCAGACAGGGGCAAGAGACCCAGTACTTC	CASRQGQETQYF
TRBD2	-	TRBJ2-7	TRBV9	TGTGCCAGCAGCCCCGGACTAGCGGGAGAAGGCGAGCAGTACTTC	CASSPGLAGEGEQYF
-	-	TRBJ2-4	TRBV10-2	TGCGCCAGCAGTGGAGACTCGGGACCCCGAAGGGGAGACATTCAGTACTTC	CASSGDSGPRRGDIQYF
-	-	TRBJ2-5	TRBV4-3	TGCGCCAGCAGCCAGGATAGGACTCGAAGTGCCGGAGAGACCCAGTACTTC	CASSQDRTRSAGETQYF
-	-	TRBJ2-5	TRBV19	TGTGCCAGTAGTACAGGGGACCAAGAGACCCAGTACTTC	CASSTGDQETQYF
TRBD1	once	TRBJ1-1	TRBV29-1	TGCAGCGCCGACAGGGGGACCACTGAAGCTTTCTTT	CSADRGTTEAFF
-	-	TRBJ1-5	TRBV19	TGTGCCAGTAGTATAGCAGGGAGGCAGCCCCAGCATTTT	CASSIAGRQPQHF
-	-	TRBJ1-3	TRBV6-1	TGTGCCAGCAGTGAAGCGGAAGGGGGGGCCTGGCATGGAAACACCATATATTTT	CASSEAEGGAWHGNTIYF
-	-	TRBJ2-7	TRBV2	TGTGCCAGCAGTGGAAACGGACTGAGCTCCTACGAGCAGTACTTC	CASSGNGLSSYEQYF
TRBD1	-	TRBJ2-5	TRBV6-1	TGTGCCAGCAGTGAAGGGACAGGGACTGGGTCGGAGACCCAGTACTTC	CASSEGTGTGSETQYF
-	once	TRBJ2-3	TRBV7-2	TGTGCCAGCAGCTTAGTAGGGAGCCCGGTGGCAGATACGCAGTATTTT	CASSLVGSPVADTQYF
-	-	TRBJ2-2	TRBV6-5	TGTGCCGCTGCAGAGAACACCGGGGAGCTGTTTTTT	CAAAENTGELFF
-	-	TRBJ1-2	TRBV5-6	TGTGCCAGCAGGATACTTCAGGGGACCTCCTATGGCTACACCTTC	CASRILQGTSYGYTF
-	-	TRBJ2-1	TRBV19	TGTGCCAGTAGTTTTGCAAGGACGGGGAATGAGCAGTTCTTC	CASSFARTGNEQFF
TRBD1	once	TRBJ2-7	TRBV2	TGTGCCAGCAGCGAAGGACAGGGGAAGGCCTACGAGCAGTACTTC	CASSEGQGKAYEQYF
TRBD2	-	TRBJ2-5	TRBV7-2	TGTGCCAGCAGCTTAGCGCGGGAGGTAGAGACCCAGTACTTC	CASSLAREVETQYF
-	-	TRBJ2-2	TRBV7-3	TGTGCCAGCAGCTTATCGGCCCGGGCCGGGGAGCTGTTTTTT	CASSLSARAGELFF
TRBD1	-	TRBJ2-7	TRBV5-6	TGTGCCAGCAGCTTGTCGACAGGGCGATACGAGCAGTACTTC	CASSLSTGRYEQYF
TRBD2	-	TRBJ2-4	TRBV10-3	TGTGCCATCAGTGACTCCCGACTAGCGGCCCACAAAAACATTCAGTACTTC	CAISDSRLAAHKNIQYF
TRBD2	-	TRBJ2-2	TRBV6-4	TGTGCCAGCAGTCCCATAGCGGGAGGACCCGGGGAGCTGTTTTTT	CASSPIAGGPGELFF
-	-	TRBJ2-7	TRBV14	TGTGCCAGCAGCCAAACAGAGTGGAACGAGCAGTACTTC	CASSQTEWNEQYF
-	-	TRBJ2-7	TRBV7-9	TGTGCCAGCAGCTTAGGAGGGGGAGGGCCTCGGGAGCAGTACTTC	CASSLGGGGPREQYF
-	-	TRBJ2-6	TRBV27	TGTGCCAGCCGCCCTGCCGGGACGGGAATAGGAGGGGCCAACGTCCTGACTTTC	CASRPAGTGIGGANVLTF
-	-	TRBJ2-3	TRBV29-1	TGCAGCGTCTTACTAGCCTCACGCACAGATACGCAGTATTTT	CSVLLASRTDTQYF
-	-	TRBJ1-4	TRBV6-8	TGTGCCCCCCAAGACCCCCACTATCGATGGCATCCAACTAATGAAAAACTGTTTTTT	CAPQDPHYRWHPTNEKLFF
-	-	TRBJ1-1	TRBV18	TGTGCCAGCTCACCACCTAGGGGAAACACTGAAGCTTTCTTT	CASSPPRGNTEAFF
TRBD1	-	TRBJ1-2	TRBV7-9	TGTGCCAGCAGCCTATCAGGGACAGGGGCCAATTTAAACTATGGCTACACCTTC	CASSLSGTGANLNYGYTF